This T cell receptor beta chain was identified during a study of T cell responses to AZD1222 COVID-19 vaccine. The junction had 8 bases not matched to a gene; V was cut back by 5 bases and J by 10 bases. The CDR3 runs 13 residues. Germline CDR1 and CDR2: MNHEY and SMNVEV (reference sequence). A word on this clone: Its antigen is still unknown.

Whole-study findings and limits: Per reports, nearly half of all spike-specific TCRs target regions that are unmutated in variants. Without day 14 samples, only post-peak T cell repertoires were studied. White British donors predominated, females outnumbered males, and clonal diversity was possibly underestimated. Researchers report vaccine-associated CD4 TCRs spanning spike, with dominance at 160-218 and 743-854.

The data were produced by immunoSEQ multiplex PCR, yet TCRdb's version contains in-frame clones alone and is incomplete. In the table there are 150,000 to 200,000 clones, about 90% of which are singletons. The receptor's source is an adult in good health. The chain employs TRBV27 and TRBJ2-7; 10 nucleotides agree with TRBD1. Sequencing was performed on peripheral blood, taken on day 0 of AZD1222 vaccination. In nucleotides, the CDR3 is TGTGCCAGCAGTAGTCAGGACAGGGGGGGTCAGTACTTC. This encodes CASSSQDRGGQYF.